Below, 6 T cell receptor beta chains from the same sample are listed, as sequenced in a study of blood T cells in healthy people across ages. Next came a second PCR, run for 7 to 11 cycles, which used a sample-barcoded 5' primer along with a J-beta primer mix. Each CDR3 protein is one row after TCRdb ran MiXCR on the 5' RACE reads. There are some 1.8 million distinct CDR3 sequences in the sample; approximately 40% occur only once, and 23% lies in the top ten. Sequencing was carried out using blood. The receptors originated from a human donor in good health.

This chain's CDR3 is CASSQDWGIREQYF. The CDR3 DNA sequence: TGCGCCAGCAGCCAAGATTGGGGGATTCGCGAGCAGTACTTC. The rearrangement joins TRBV4-3 to TRBJ2-7; either TRBD1 or TRBD2 may fit D (5 bases each). CDR1 and CDR2 from the germline V gene are LGHNA and YSLEER. The CDR3 covers 14 residues. The V end was cut by 0 bases, the J end by 6 bases, with 12 bases between.

This clonotype was detected a few times. V is TRBV4-3 and J is TRBJ1-1; TRBD1 matches 9 bases. V trimming: 3 bases; J trimming: 4 bases; junction bases outside the gene matches: 3. Germline loops: CDR1 LGHNA, CDR2 YSLEER. This CDR3 contains 14 residues. The CDR3 protein is CASSQDRGATEAFF. CDR3 coding DNA: TGCGCCAGCAGCCAGGACAGGGGTGCCACTGAAGCTTTCTTT.

The table lists this clonotype with a few counts. V and J are TRBV4-3 and TRBJ2-6; 8 positions match TRBD1. The CDR3 sequence is 16 residues long. V trimming: 0 bases; J trimming: 4 bases; junction bases outside the gene matches: 2. Germline V gene data show CDR1 as LGHNA and CDR2 as YSLEER. The CDR3 sequence is CASSQEQGDGANVLTF. DNA of the CDR3: TGCGCCAGCAGCCAAGAACAGGGGGACGGGGCCAACGTCCTGACTTTC.

The chain carries TRBV28 and TRBJ2-7, with a possible D match to TRBD1 (6 bases). The CDR3 length is 15 residues. The V and J ends lost 1 base and 3 bases respectively, with 13 bases between them. CDR1 is MDHEN and CDR2 is SYDVKM in the germline V gene. CDR3 DNA: TGTGCCAGCAGTTTATTGGTGGGGGCAGGCTACGAGCAGTACTTC. It codes for CASSLLVGAGYEQYF.

The V and J genes are TRBV15 and TRBJ2-5; TRBD2 is a possible D gene (5 bases). Trimming removed 0 bases from V and 6 bases from J, with 26 bases in between. Germline CDR1 LNHNV, CDR2 YYDKDF (reference sequence). CDR3 length: 19 amino acids. CDR3 sequence: CATSRDITRPANGGQTQYF. CDR3 bases: TGTGCCACCAGCAGAGATATTACGCGACCAGCCAACGGCGGGCAGACCCAGTACTTC.

This clonotype was picked up a small number of times. The chain couples TRBV20-1 to TRBJ1-1, with D unresolved. Germline V gives CDR1 DFQATT, CDR2 SNEGSKA (reference sequence). CDR3 length: 13 amino acids. V lost 7 bases and J lost 2, with 14 bases in between. CDR3 sequence reads: CSVTLRGNTEAFF. The DNA of the CDR3 is TGCAGTGTTACCTTACGGGGTAACACTGAAGCTTTCTTT.